This TCR beta chain was sequenced for a study of blood T cell repertoires in COVID-19. Study at large: PBMCs, B-cell-depleted T cells, or T cells were the source of the cDNA or gDNA that made up the material.

In the authors' workflow: Nucleated cell number was recorded as an estimate derived from reference gene primer amplification. Using immunoSEQ multiplex PCR, the repertoire was profiled, and TCRdb retains in-frame clones only, with some absent. The V and J calls and clone size come from that table; D and trimming were worked out from the DNA. The profile shows 250,000 or so clones, 90% of them singletons. In germline, CDR1 is KGHSY, CDR2 FQNENV. V shed 5 bases and J shed 8 bases, with 16 bases lying between them. The CDR3 consists of 14 residues. This rearrangement joins TRBV16 to TRBJ2-1; D possibly corresponds to TRBD1 (6 bases). The sequence was collected from a woman aged 60-75 years with COVID-19, enrolled during active disease. Sequencing was carried out using peripheral blood. CDR3 region: CASSSTGTADEQFF. The DNA for the CDR3 is TGTGCCAGCAGCTCGACAGGTACAGCGGATGAGCAGTTCTTC.